This note documents a single T cell receptor (beta chain) sequence. J gave up 12 bases and V 4 bases, and 11 bases lay outside the gene matches. Germline assignment: CDR1 SGHTA and CDR2 FQGTGA. This CDR3 has 15 residues. These data originate in a study of T cell repertoires in cytomegalovirus infection. Study in general: A matching HLA type, together with CMV infection, was signaled by public TCR beta signatures.

TCRdb analysed the reads with MiXCR anew, one entry per CDR3 protein. The top ten clones hold more than 2.5% of a sample with approximately 700,000 distinct CDR3 sequences, 35% of them seen once. Sequenced: PBMCs. The gene calls are TRBV7-3 and TRBJ2-1, with 11 positions matching TRBD2. The TCR originated in a human donor in good health (CMV status not recorded). Some clones in this sample may be carry-over from other donors' samples. CDR3 DNA sequence: TGTGCCAGCAGCTCGCAACTAGCGGGGGTAGGGCGGCAGTTCTTC. Translation gives CASSSQLAGVGRQFF.